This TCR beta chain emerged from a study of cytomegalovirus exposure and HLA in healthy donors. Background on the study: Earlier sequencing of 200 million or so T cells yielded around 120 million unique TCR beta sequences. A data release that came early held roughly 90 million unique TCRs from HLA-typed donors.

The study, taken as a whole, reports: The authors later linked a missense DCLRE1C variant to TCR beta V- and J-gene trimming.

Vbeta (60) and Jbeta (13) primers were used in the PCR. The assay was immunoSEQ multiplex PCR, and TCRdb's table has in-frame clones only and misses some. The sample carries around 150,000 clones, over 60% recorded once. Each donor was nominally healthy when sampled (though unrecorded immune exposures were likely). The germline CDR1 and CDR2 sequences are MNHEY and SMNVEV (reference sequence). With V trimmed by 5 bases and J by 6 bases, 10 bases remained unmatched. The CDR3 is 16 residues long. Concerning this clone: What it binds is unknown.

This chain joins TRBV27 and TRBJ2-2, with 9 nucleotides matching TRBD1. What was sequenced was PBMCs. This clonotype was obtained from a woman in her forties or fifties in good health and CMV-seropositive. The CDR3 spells CASSKQGAQTAGELFF. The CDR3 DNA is TGTGCCAGCAGTAAACAGGGGGCGCAGACTGCCGGGGAGCTGTTTTTT.